The rows below give T cell receptor beta chains drawn from one sample of a study of Ad26.COV2.S vaccination and SARS-CoV-2 variants. Sequencing was performed with immunoSEQ multiplex PCR; in TCRdb, only in-frame clones are kept and a portion is missing. The data contain around 450,000 clones, around 87% of them singletons. This specimen consisted of peripheral blood, obtained in a trial of Ad26.COV2.S vaccine versus placebo. The receptor source for this set is a person aged 18-65 years who received the Ad26.COV2.S COVID-19 vaccine or a placebo. Both conserved end residues are part of each CDR3. Each record gives: J gene, clone size, V gene, D gene, CDR3 DNA, CDR3 protein. A D gene is named only where the DNA matches it firmly. The listing skips clone size in some rows; elsewhere it reads once, few, many or a size class.

TRBJ1-2,.,TRBV19,TRBD1,TGTGCCAGTACCCCCGGGACAGGGGTAGATGGCTACACCTTC,CASTPGTGVDGYTF
TRBJ1-2,.,TRBV6-4,.,TGTGCCAGCAGCATTAGCCCGGGATCCTCAAGCTACACCTTC,CASSISPGSSSYTF
TRBJ2-1,.,TRBV30,TRBD2,TGTGCCTGGAGTTCCGGGACTAGCGGGGGGGCTTCCTACAATGAGCAGTTCTTC,CAWSSGTSGGASYNEQFF
TRBJ1-4,.,TRBV30,.,TGTGCCTGGTACAATCGGGGTAACGAAAAACTGTTTTTT,CAWYNRGNEKLFF
TRBJ2-7,.,TRBV10-2,.,TGCGCCACCGGGGGCGGGCCCTCCTACGAGCAGTACTTC,CATGGGPSYEQYF
TRBJ1-1,.,TRBV6-5,.,TGTGCCAGCTCCCCTGGGGGGTTCACTGAAGCTTTCTTT,CASSPGGFTEAFF
TRBJ2-3,.,TRBV6-6,.,TGTGCCAGCCTCGCCACAGATACGCAGTATTTT,CASLATDTQYF
TRBJ2-5,.,TRBV7-6,.,TGTGCCAGCAGCTCACAGGACAGTAATAAAGAGACCCAGTACTTC,CASSSQDSNKETQYF
TRBJ1-6,.,TRBV6-2/TRBV6-3,TRBD1,TGTGCCAGCAGTTGGGGGACAGGGAATTCACCCCTCCACTTT,CASSWGTGNSPLHF
TRBJ2-3,.,TRBV7-6,TRBD1,TGTGCCAGCAGCACCCGGGACAGGGGGCGGGAGGTACGGCAGTATTTT,CASSTRDRGREVRQYF
TRBJ2-5,.,TRBV5-5,TRBD2,TGTGCCAGCAGCAACGGACTAGCGGGGGGAGAGACCCAGTACTTC,CASSNGLAGGETQYF
TRBJ2-2,.,TRBV19,.,TGTGCCAGTAGCCCCTGGTCGATCGGGGAGCTGTTTTTT,CASSPWSIGELFF
TRBJ1-2,.,TRBV7-2,.,TGTGCCAGCAGCCAAACTCGGGACCGCTCGTATGGCTACACCTTC,CASSQTRDRSYGYTF
TRBJ1-1,.,TRBV30,.,TGTGCCTGGAGCGTTGGACAGACTGAAGCTTTCTTT,CAWSVGQTEAFF
TRBJ1-2,.,TRBV29-1,TRBD1,TGCAGCGTGGACACAGGGGATGGCTACACCTTC,CSVDTGDGYTF
TRBJ2-7,.,TRBV29-1,TRBD2,TGCAGCGTTTCGGGGCGGGGGTACGAGCAGTACTTC,CSVSGRGYEQYF
TRBJ2-7,once,TRBV7-9,.,TGTGCCAGCAGTTCGACTAGGAGCACCTACGAGCAGTACTTC,CASSSTRSTYEQYF
TRBJ1-2,.,TRBV19,TRBD1,TGTGCCAGTAGATTTCCCGGAACAGGGGTTGGCTACACCTTC,CASRFPGTGVGYTF
TRBJ2-1,.,TRBV7-6,.,TGTGCCAGCAACAAAGGAGGGCCAGGGGGTGGTGAGCAGTTCTTC,CASNKGGPGGGEQFF
TRBJ2-3,once,TRBV24-1,TRBD2,TGTGCCACCAGTGACTCCGGACTAGCGGGGGGAGATACGCAGTATTTT,CATSDSGLAGGDTQYF